This TCR beta chain was identified in a study of blood T cell repertoires in COVID-19. This CDR3 region has 15 residues. Germline V lookup: CDR1 SGHVS, CDR2 FNYEAQ. V lost 0 bases to trimming and J lost 4 bases, with 11 bases between them. The assay was immunoSEQ multiplex PCR, and TCRdb's table has in-frame clones only and misses some. The data hold approximately 85,000 clones, with approximately 86% observed a single time. This sequence originates from a woman of 80 years or more in a cohort sampled during active or convalescent COVID-19. The rearrangement joins TRBV7-6 to TRBJ2-3, with a tentative D call TRBD2 (5 bases). Sequencing used peripheral blood. In DNA, the CDR3 is TGTGCCAGCAGCTTAGCGGGAGAGTTCCCAGATACGCAGTATTTT. Translated: CASSLAGEFPDTQYF.